The 6 T cell receptor beta chains reported below all come from one sample, sequenced in a study of Ad26.COV2.S vaccination and SARS-CoV-2 variants listed by TCRdb under 2021. The method was the immunoSEQ multiplex PCR assay. The table was pulled from immuneACCESS by TCRdb, which kept in-frame rearrangements only. Such tables lose some clones; where checked, under half of the loss comes from unresolved V genes, and the rest has no known cause. The sample records more than 350,000 clones, about 93% of which are singletons. The leading ten clones occupy less than 15% of the sample. What this sample's treatment or condition label stands for: approximately 18 received Ad26.COV2.S at low or high dose, single or two shots; several received placebo; per-sample allocation not given. For vaccine and placebo recipients, the sequenced repertoires came from samples collected on day 63 after the first injection.

The sequenced sample was peripheral blood, obtained in a trial of Ad26.COV2.S vaccine versus placebo. The receptor source for this set is a person between 18 and 65 years old who received the Ad26.COV2.S COVID-19 vaccine or a placebo.

This chain connects TRBV28 to TRBJ2-1; TRBD1 is a possible D gene (6 bases). Germline CDR1 reads MDHEN; CDR2 reads SYDVKM. The germline V and J ends were trimmed by 6 bases and 3 bases, with 21 bases remaining between them. This CDR3 contains 17 residues. DNA of the CDR3: TGTGCCAGCAGGGGTTCCTTGAAAAGGACAGTCTACAATGAGCAGTTCTTC. It codes for CASRGSLKRTVYNEQFF. The whole variable domain, remainder taken from reference TRBV28 and TRBJ2-1, is DVKVTQSSRYLVKRTGEKVFLECVQDMDHENMFWYRQDPGLGLRLIYFSYDVKMKEKGDIPEGYSVSREKKERFSLILESASTNQTSMYLCASRGSLKRTVYNEQFFGPGTRLTVL.

This clone was detected only a few times. The chain has TRBV4-3 and TRBJ2-2; TRBD1 aligns across 10 bases. The CDR3 sequence is 17 residues long. J gave up 7 bases and V 0 bases, and 8 bases lay outside the gene matches. Germline CDR1 LGHNA, CDR2 YSLEER. The CDR3 region has the DNA TGCGCCAGCAGCCAAGATCTCGGGACAGGGGTTTTCGGGGAGCTGTTTTTT. Its protein is CASSQDLGTGVFGELFF.

The V call is TRBV11-2, the J call TRBJ2-7; no reliable D call. The V gene's germline CDR1 is SGHAT and CDR2 FQNNGV. V lost 2 bases and J 6 bases, leaving 11 bases between the germline ends. The CDR3 runs 13 residues. CDR3 nucleotide sequence: TGTGCCAGCAGCTTAAGCTTTCCCAGCGAGCAGTACTTC. As protein: CASSLSFPSEQYF.

The chain recombines TRBV5-6 with TRBJ2-1, with 10 bases identical to TRBD2. This CDR3 has 14 amino acids. Germline CDR1 is SGHDT and CDR2 is YYEEEE. V lost 4 bases to trimming and J lost 7 bases; unmatched junction nucleotides: 5. The CDR3 bases are TGTGCCAGCAGCAGCCCTAGCGGGAGTAATGAGCAGTTCTTC. Protein product: CASSSPSGSNEQFF.

As DNA, the CDR3 is TGTGCCATCAGTGAGTCGAGCGGAGATTTGCGGGGCAATGGCTACACCTTC. Residues: CAISESSGDLRGNGYTF. The chain is built from TRBV10-3 and TRBJ1-2; possible D gene TRBD1, 5 bases. V gave up 0 bases and J gave up 6 bases, with 20 bases separating them. CDR1 and CDR2 from the germline V gene are ENHRY and SYGVKD. This CDR3 contains 17 residues.

This chain uses TRBV19 with TRBJ1-2, with 7 bases that match TRBD1. Trimming cost V 1 base and J 5 bases; bases outside gene matches: 4. The CDR3 totals 14 residues. Germline V gene sequence: CDR1 LNHDA, CDR2 SQIVND (reference sequence). Here the CDR3 reads CASSIGRDRYGYTF. CDR3 bases: TGTGCCAGTAGTATAGGCCGGGACAGATATGGCTACACCTTC.